This T cell receptor (beta chain) is from a study of CD8+ T cells in alopecia areata. Study-level results: In scalp samples, resident alphabeta T cells of normal skin are also sequenced.

Sequencing templates came from extracted RNA that was reverse transcribed into cDNA. Profiled with immunoSEQ multiplex PCR; TCRdb holds only in-frame clones, not every one. The table shows about 100,000 clones, with around 60% occurring only once. This sample's treatment: oral pan-JAK inhibitor, 5-10 mg twice daily. The germline V gene has CDR1 MGHRA and CDR2 YSYEKL. V lost 1 base and J 0 bases, leaving 7 bases between the germline ends. The length of the CDR3 is 15 residues. On this clone: Antigen unknown.

This TCR was recovered from a human donor with alopecia areata. The rearrangement uses TRBV4-1 and TRBJ1-5; D is possibly TRBD1 (5 bases). The source was CD8+ T cells sorted from blood, collected between weeks 55 and 65, from a patient treated with tofacitinib. CDR3: CASSQGQNSNQPQHF. In DNA, the CDR3 is TGCGCCAGCAGCCAAGGACAGAATAGCAATCAGCCCCAGCATTTT.